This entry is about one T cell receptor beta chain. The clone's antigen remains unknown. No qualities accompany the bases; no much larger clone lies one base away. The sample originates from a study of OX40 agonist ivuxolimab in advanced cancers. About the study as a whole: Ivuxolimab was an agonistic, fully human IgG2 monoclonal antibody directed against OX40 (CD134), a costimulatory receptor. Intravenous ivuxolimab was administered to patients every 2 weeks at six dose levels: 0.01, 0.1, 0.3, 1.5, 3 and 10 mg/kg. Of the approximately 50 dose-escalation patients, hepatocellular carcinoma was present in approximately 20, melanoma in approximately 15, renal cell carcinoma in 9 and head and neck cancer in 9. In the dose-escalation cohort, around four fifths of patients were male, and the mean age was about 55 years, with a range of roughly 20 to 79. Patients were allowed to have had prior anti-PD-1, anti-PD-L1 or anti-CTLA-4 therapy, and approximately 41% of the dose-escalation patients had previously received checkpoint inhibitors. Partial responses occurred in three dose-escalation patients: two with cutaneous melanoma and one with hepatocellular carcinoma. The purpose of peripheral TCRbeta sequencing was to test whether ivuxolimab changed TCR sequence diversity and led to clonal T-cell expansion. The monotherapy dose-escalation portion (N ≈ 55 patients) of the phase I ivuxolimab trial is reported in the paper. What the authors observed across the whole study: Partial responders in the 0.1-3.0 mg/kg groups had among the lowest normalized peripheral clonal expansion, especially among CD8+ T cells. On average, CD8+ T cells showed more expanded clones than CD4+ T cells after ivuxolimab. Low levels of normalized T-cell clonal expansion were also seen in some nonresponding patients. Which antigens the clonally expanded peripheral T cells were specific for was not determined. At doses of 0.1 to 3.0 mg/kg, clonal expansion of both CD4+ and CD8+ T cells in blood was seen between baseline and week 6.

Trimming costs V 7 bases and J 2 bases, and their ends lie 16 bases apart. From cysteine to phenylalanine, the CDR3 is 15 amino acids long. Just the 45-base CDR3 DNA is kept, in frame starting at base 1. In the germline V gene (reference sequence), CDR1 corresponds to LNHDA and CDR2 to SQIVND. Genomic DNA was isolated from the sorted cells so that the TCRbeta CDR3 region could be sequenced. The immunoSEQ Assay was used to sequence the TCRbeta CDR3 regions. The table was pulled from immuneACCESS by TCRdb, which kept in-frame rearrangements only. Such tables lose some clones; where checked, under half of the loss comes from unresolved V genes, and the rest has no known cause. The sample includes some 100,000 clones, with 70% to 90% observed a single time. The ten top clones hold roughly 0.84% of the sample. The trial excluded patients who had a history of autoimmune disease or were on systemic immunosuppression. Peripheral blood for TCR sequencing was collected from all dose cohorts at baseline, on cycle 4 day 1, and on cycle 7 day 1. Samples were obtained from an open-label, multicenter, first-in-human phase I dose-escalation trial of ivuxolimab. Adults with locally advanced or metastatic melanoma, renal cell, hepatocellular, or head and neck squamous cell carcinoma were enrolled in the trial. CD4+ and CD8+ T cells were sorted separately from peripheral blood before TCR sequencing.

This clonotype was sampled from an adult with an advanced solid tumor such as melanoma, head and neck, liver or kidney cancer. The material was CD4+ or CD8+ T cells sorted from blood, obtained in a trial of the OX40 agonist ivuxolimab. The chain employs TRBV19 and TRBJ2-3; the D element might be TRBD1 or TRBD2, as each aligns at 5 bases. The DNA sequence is TGTGCCAGTAAAAGAGGGACGCAATTCACAGATACGCAGTATTTT. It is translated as CASKRGTQFTDTQYF.